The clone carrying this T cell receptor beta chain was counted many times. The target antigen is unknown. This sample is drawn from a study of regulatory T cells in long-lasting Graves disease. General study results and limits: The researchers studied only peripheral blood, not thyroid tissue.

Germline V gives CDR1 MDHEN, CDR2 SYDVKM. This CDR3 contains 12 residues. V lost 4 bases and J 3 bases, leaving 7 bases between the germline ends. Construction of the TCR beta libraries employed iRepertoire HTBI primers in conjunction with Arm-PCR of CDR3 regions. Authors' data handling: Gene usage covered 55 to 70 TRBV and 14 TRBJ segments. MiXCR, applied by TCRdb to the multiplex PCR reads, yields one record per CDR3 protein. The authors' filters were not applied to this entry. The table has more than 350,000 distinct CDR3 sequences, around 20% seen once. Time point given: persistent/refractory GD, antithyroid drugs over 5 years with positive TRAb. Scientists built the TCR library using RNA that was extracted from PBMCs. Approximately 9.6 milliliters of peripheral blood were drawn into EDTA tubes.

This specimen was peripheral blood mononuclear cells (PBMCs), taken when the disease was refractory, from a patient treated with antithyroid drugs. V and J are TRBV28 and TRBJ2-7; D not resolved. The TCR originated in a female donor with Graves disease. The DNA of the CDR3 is TGTGCCAGCAGTTCCCCCCACTACGAGCAGTACTTC. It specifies CASSSPHYEQYF.